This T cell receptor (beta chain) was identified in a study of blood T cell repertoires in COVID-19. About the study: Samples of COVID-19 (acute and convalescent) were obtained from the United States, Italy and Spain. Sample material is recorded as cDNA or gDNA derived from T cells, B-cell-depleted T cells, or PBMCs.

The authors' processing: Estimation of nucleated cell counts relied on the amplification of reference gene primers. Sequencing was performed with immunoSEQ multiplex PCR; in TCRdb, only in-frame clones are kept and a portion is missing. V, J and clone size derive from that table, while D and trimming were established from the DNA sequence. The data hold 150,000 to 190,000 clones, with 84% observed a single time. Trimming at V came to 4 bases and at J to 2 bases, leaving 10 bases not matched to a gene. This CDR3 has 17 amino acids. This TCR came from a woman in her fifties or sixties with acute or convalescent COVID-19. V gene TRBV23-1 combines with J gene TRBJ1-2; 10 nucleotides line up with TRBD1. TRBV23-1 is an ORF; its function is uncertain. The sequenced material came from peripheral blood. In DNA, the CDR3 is TGCGCCAGCAGTCGGGACAGGGGCCCGGGGCTAAACTATGGCTACACCTTC. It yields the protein CASSRDRGPGLNYGYTF.